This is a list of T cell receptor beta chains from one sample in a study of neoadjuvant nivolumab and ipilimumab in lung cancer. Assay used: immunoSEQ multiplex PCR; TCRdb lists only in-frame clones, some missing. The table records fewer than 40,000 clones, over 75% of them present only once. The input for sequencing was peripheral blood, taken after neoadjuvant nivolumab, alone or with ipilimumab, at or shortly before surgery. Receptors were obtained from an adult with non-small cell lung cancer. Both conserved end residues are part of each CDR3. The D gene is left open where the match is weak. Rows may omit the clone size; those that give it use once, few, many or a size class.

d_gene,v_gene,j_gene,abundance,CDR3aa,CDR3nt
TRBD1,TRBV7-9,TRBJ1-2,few,CASSLGQGELGYTF,TGTGCCAGCAGCCTCGGACAGGGGGAACTTGGCTACACCTTC
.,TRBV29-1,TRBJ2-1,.,CSVVFGNFNEQFF,TGCAGCGTTGTGTTCGGAAACTTCAATGAGCAGTTCTTC
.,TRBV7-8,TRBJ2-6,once,CASSLSPGAFSGANVLTF,TGTGCCAGCAGCTTAAGCCCAGGCGCATTCTCTGGGGCCAACGTCCTGACTTTC
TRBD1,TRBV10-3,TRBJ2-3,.,CAIRLGQTDTQYF,TGTGCCATCAGGCTGGGACAGACAGATACGCAGTATTTT
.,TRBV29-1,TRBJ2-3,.,CSVEGAGNTDTQYF,TGCAGCGTTGAGGGGGCGGGAAACACAGATACGCAGTATTTT
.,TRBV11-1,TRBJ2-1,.,CASSLGEVQFF,TGTGCCAGCAGCTTAGGGGAAGTGCAGTTCTTC
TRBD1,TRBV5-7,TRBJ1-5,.,CASSFFRGQEGAGYPQHF,TGTGCCAGCAGCTTTTTCCGGGGACAGGAAGGTGCGGGGTACCCCCAGCATTTT
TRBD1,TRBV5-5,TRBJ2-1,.,CASSRVLDRGSYNEQFF,TGTGCCAGCAGTCGTGTTTTGGACAGGGGATCCTACAATGAGCAGTTCTTC
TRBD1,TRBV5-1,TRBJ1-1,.,CASSSQTGMNTEAFF,TGCGCCAGCAGTTCGCAGACAGGGATGAACACTGAAGCTTTCTTT
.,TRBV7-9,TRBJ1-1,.,CASSPRRGENTEAFF,TGTGCCAGCAGCCCTCGGAGGGGAGAGAACACTGAAGCTTTCTTT